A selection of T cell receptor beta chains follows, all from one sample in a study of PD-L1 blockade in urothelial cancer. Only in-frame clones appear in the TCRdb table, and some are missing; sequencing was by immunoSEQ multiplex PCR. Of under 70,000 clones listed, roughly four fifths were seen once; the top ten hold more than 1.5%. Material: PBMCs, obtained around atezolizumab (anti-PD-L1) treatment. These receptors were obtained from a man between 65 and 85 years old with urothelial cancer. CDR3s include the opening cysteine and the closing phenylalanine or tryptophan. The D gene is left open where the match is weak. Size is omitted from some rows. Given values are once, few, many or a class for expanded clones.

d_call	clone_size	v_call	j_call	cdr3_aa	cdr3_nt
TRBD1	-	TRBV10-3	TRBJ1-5	CAISEGQGNQPQHF	TGTGCCATCAGTGAGGGACAGGGGAATCAGCCCCAGCATTTT
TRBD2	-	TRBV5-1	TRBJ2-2	CASSFTSGNTGELFF	TGCGCCAGCAGCTTTACTAGCGGGAACACCGGGGAGCTGTTTTTT
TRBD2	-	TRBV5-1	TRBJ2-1	CASSHPSGRDSEQFF	TGCGCCAGCAGCCACCCTAGCGGGAGGGATAGTGAGCAGTTCTTC
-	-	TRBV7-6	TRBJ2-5	CASSLVGAGQTYPGEETQYF	TGTGCCAGCAGCTTAGTGGGGGCGGGACAGACCTACCCCGGGGAGGAGACCCAGTACTTC
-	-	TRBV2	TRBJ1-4	CASSVGGLVDEKLFF	TGTGCCAGCAGTGTGGGAGGGCTGGTCGACGAAAAACTGTTTTTT
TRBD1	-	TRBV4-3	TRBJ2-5	CASSRRTGGGETQYF	TGCGCCAGCAGCCGCAGGACAGGGGGCGGAGAGACCCAGTACTTC
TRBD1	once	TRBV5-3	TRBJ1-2	CARSGGQGSYGYTF	TGTGCCAGAAGCGGGGGACAGGGGAGCTATGGCTACACCTTC
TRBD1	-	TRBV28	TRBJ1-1	CASSPGGRAEAFF	TGTGCCAGCAGTCCAGGGGGCCGGGCTGAAGCTTTCTTT
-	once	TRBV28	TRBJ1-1	CASVGPATEAFF	TGTGCCAGTGTGGGCCCCGCGACTGAAGCTTTCTTT
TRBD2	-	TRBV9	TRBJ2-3	CASSVATGGGADTQYF	TGTGCCAGCAGCGTAGCCACGGGAGGAGGGGCAGATACGCAGTATTTT
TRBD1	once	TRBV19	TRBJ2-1	CASSQGQGNEQFF	TGTGCCAGTAGTCAGGGACAGGGCAATGAGCAGTTCTTC
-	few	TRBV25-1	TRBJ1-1	CASSVRGVNTEAFF	TGTGCCAGCAGTGTCCGGGGGGTGAACACTGAAGCTTTCTTT
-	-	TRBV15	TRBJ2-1	CATSTAQLLVSYNEQFF	TGTGCCACCAGCACGGCCCAGCTACTAGTCTCCTACAATGAGCAGTTCTTC
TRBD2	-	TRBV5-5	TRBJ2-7	CASSLGYGLAGTYEQYF	TGTGCCAGCAGCTTGGGGTATGGACTAGCAGGAACTTACGAGCAGTACTTC
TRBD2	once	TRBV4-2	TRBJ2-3	CASSQGKSGGPHKRADTQYF	TGTGCCAGCAGCCAAGGGAAAAGCGGGGGACCCCATAAGAGGGCAGATACGCAGTATTTT
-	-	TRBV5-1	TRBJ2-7	CASRTPGAGTYEQYF	TGCGCCAGCAGGACCCCTGGAGCGGGCACCTACGAGCAGTACTTC
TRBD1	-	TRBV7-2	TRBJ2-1	CASSSGTGGRNEQFF	TGTGCCAGCAGCTCCGGGACAGGGGGGCGGAATGAGCAGTTCTTC
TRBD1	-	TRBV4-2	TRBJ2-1	CASSQATYPRGHNNEQFF	TGTGCCAGCAGCCAAGCAACTTACCCCAGGGGGCATAACAATGAGCAGTTCTTC
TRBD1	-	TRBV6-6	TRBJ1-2	CASSRLGTGGGYTF	TGTGCCAGCAGTCGCCTCGGGACAGGGGGCGGCTACACCTTC
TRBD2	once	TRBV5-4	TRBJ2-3	CASSFVSGSGTDTQYF	TGTGCCAGCAGCTTTGTTAGCGGGAGTGGCACAGATACGCAGTATTTT
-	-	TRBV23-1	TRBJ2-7	CASSQWRDNRTYEQYF	TGCGCCAGCAGTCAATGGAGGGATAACAGGACCTACGAGCAGTACTTC
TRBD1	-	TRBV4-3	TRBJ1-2	CASSQDRGAGGANYGYTF	TGCGCCAGCAGCCAAGATCGAGGGGCAGGGGGCGCCAACTATGGCTACACCTTC
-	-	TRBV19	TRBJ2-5	CASSIGQGETQYF	TGTGCCAGTAGTATAGGGCAGGGGGAGACCCAGTACTTC
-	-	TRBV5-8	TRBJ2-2	CASSDYTTGELFF	TGTGCCAGCAGCGACTATACCACCGGGGAGCTGTTTTTT
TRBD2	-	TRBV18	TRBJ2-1	CASVPGLAGERSEQFF	TGTGCCAGCGTCCCGGGACTAGCGGGAGAACGTAGTGAGCAGTTCTTC
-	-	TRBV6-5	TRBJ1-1	CASSPKMETGFEAFF	TGTGCCAGCAGTCCCAAAATGGAAACGGGTTTTGAAGCTTTCTTT
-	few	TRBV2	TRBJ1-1	CASSFGGSTEAFF	TGTGCCAGCAGTTTTGGGGGCAGTACTGAAGCTTTCTTT
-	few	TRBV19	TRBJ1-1	CASIPFGGNTEAFF	TGTGCCAGTATCCCCTTCGGGGGAAACACTGAAGCTTTCTTT
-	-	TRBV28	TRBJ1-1	CASSLVLRNTEAFF	TGTGCCAGCAGTTTAGTCTTGAGGAACACTGAAGCTTTCTTT
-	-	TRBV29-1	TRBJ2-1	CRAEGSYNEQFF	TGCAGGGCTGAGGGATCCTACAATGAGCAGTTCTTC
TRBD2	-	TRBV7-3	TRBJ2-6	CASSQTTSDDSGANVLTF	TGTGCCAGCAGCCAGACGACTAGCGACGACTCTGGGGCCAACGTCCTGACTTTC
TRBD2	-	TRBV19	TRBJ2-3	CASSMLPREGDTQYF	TGTGCCAGTAGTATGCTTCCCAGGGAGGGGGATACGCAGTATTTT
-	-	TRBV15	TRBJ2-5	CATSGLGWGGQSGQETQYF	TGTGCCACCAGCGGCCTCGGATGGGGTGGGCAGAGCGGGCAAGAGACCCAGTACTTC
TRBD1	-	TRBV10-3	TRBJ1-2	CAIRTGPGYTF	TGTGCCATCAGGACAGGGCCTGGCTACACCTTC
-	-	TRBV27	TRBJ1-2	CASSLASSFNYGYTF	TGTGCCAGCAGTTTAGCCTCCAGTTTTAACTATGGCTACACCTTC
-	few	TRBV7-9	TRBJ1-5	CASSLWTGYSNQPQHF	TGTGCCAGCAGCCTTTGGACGGGGTATAGCAATCAGCCCCAGCATTTT
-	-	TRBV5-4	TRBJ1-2	CASRIGGAIPSGYTF	TGTGCCAGCAGGATTGGCGGGGCCATCCCTTCTGGCTACACCTTC
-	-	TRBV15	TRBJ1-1	CATSRDPGGLNTEAFF	TGTGCCACCAGCAGAGATCCTGGGGGCCTGAACACTGAAGCTTTCTTT
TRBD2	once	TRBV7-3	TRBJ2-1	CASSLYSGSNWEQFF	TGTGCCAGCAGCTTATATAGCGGGAGTAATTGGGAGCAGTTCTTC
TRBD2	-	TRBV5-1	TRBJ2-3	CASLPEGGRTDTQYF	TGCGCCAGCCTTCCCGAGGGCGGGAGGACAGATACGCAGTATTTT
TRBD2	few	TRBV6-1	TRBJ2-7	CASTWSLGGGYEQYF	TGTGCCAGCACCTGGAGTCTCGGGGGGGGGTACGAGCAGTACTTC
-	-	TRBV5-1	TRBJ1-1	CASSPDSWGLGTEAFF	TGCGCCAGCAGCCCGGACAGCTGGGGCCTCGGCACTGAAGCTTTCTTT
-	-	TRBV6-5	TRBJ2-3	CASSYSRRGGKDTQYF	TGTGCCAGCAGTTACTCGCGAAGGGGAGGAAAAGATACGCAGTATTTT
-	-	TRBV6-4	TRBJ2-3	CASSPEAFTDTQYF	TGTGCCAGCAGTCCCGAGGCGTTCACAGATACGCAGTATTTT
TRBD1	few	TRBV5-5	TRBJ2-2	CASSNHRGETGELFF	TGTGCCAGCAGCAATCACAGGGGAGAAACCGGGGAGCTGTTTTTT
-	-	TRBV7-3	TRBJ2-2	CASSTTGAGELFF	TGTGCCAGCAGCACAACGGGGGCCGGGGAGCTGTTTTTT
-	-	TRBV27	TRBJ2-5	CASSLEPRGRQYF	TGTGCCAGCAGTTTAGAACCTAGGGGCAGGCAGTACTTC
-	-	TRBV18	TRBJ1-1	CASPRGGQNTEAFF	TGTGCCAGTCCACGCGGAGGCCAGAACACTGAAGCTTTCTTT
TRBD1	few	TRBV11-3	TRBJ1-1	CASSLAGQVNTEAFF	TGTGCCAGCAGCTTAGCCGGACAGGTGAACACTGAAGCTTTCTTT
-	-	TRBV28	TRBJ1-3	CASRIQRAGNTIYF	TGTGCCAGCAGAATACAGAGAGCTGGAAACACCATATATTTT
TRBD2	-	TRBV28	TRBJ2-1	CASSLGLADDNEQFF	TGTGCCAGCAGTTTAGGACTAGCGGACGACAATGAGCAGTTCTTC